Described below is a single TCR beta chain sequence and its context. What it recognizes is unknown. These data originate in a study of T-cell reconstitution after alpha-beta-depleted transplantation in children. The library targeted TCRbeta and was prepared with unique molecular identifiers. TCRdb ran MiXCR on the PCR reads and lists one entry per CDR3 protein. This sample has a few hundred thousand distinct CDR3 sequences, with 20% to 30% found just once. Study-wide results and caveats: There were some patients whose high TCRbeta diversity at day 60 came from surviving recipient T cells and thymic progenitors. By one year post-transplant, T-cell counts and diversity largely arose from T cells that were newly produced. Roughly two months post-transplant, alpha-beta T cells reportedly originated from several hundred graft clones that had expanded.

Trimming cost V 4 bases and J 2 bases; bases outside gene matches: 4. The CDR3 runs to 15 residues. From germline, CDR1 is MDHEN and CDR2 SYDVKM. The sequence derives from a female patient between 2 and 10 years old who had a stem cell transplant for congenital amegakaryocytic thrombocytopenia, so the T cells may come from the graft donor. This specimen was PBMCs, mostly from graft donor cells, taken 360 days after TCRalphabeta/CD19-depleted stem cell transplant. The chain employs TRBV28 and TRBJ2-3, with 9 bases identical to TRBD1. CDR3 sequence (DNA): TGTGCCAGCAGTTCGACAGGGGGTCCCACAGATACGCAGTATTTT. This gives the protein CASSSTGGPTDTQYF. Looking up the rest from reference TRBV28 and TRBJ2-3 gives the full variable domain: DVKVTQSSRYLVKRTGEKVFLECVQDMDHENMFWYRQDPGLGLRLIYFSYDVKMKEKGDIPEGYSVSREKKERFSLILESASTNQTSMYLCASSSTGGPTDTQYFGPGTRLTVL.